The 13 T cell receptor beta chains reported below all come from one sample, sequenced in a study of cytomegalovirus exposure and HLA in healthy donors. Primers included in the PCR were 60 Vbeta and 13 Jbeta primers. Produced via immunoSEQ multiplex PCR; TCRdb's table is partial and in-frame only. The profile shows about 150,000 clones, about 72% of them singletons. Sequenced: PBMCs. The receptors derive from a male donor in good health and CMV-seronegative.

The chain recombines TRBV5-5 with TRBJ1-1; D is unresolved. Germline V gene data show CDR1 as SGHKS and CDR2 as YYEKEE (reference sequence). This CDR3 has 11 amino acids. With 5 bases removed from V and 6 bases from J, the gap between germline ends came to 8 bases. CDR3 DNA sequence: TGTGCCAGCAGGGAGGACGCTGAAGCTTTCTTT. Translated: CASREDAEAFF.

The chain links TRBV15 to TRBJ2-2; maybe TRBD1 (5 bases). This CDR3 spans 15 amino acids. Germline V gene lookup returns CDR1 LNHNV and CDR2 YYDKDF (reference sequence). Trimming left V 4 bases short and J 0 bases short, with 9 bases between. The CDR3 here is CATSKDRTNTGELFF. As DNA, the CDR3 is TGTGCCACCAGCAAAGACAGAACGAACACCGGGGAGCTGTTTTTT.

The DNA of the CDR3 is TGTGCCTGGAGTTTACAGGGGGAAGAGACCCAGTACTTC. Translation gives CAWSLQGEETQYF. The rearrangement joins TRBV30 to TRBJ2-5, with TRBD1 identical over 8 bases. The CDR3 consists of 13 residues. Trimming removed 2 bases from V and 3 bases from J; junction bases left unmatched: 2. Germline values: CDR1 GTSNPN, CDR2 SVGIG (reference sequence).

The V gene is TRBV11-1, the J gene TRBJ2-7, with TRBD2 matching over 10 bases. V lost 6 bases, J lost 6 bases, and 5 bases stayed unmatched. Germline lookup yields CDR1 SGHAT and CDR2 FQDESV (reference sequence). This CDR3 comprises 13 residues. For the CDR3, the DNA is TGTGCCAGCAGGCTAGCGGGAGTAGGCGAGCAGTACTTC. This translates into CASRLAGVGEQYF.

This sequence joins TRBV4-3 and TRBJ1-4; no reliable D call. Per germline, CDR1 LGHNA and CDR2 YSLEER. The CDR3 contains 16 residues. The V end was cut by 1 base, the J end by 6 bases, with 15 bases between. CDR3 sequence reads: CASSQGLRREDEKLFF. CDR3 nucleotide sequence: TGCGCCAGCAGCCAAGGTTTACGGAGGGAGGATGAAAAACTGTTTTTT.

The chain uses TRBV5-6 and TRBJ2-5; 7 bases agree with TRBD2. Trimming took 1 base from V and 5 from J; bases not matched to a gene: 2. CDR3 length: 13 amino acids. Germline V gene data show CDR1 as SGHDT and CDR2 as YYEEEE. CDR3 sequence: CASSLWGGETQYF. In DNA, the CDR3 is TGTGCCAGCAGCTTGTGGGGAGGGGAGACCCAGTACTTC.

This clone occurred a few times. The chain is built from TRBV7-2 and TRBJ2-5, with D possibly TRBD2 on 5 matching bases. Trimming took off 5 bases at V and 5 bases at J, with 12 bases between the two ends. Germline lookup yields CDR1 SGHTA and CDR2 FQGNSA. The CDR3 is 13 residues long. DNA for the CDR3: TGTGCCAGCAGCCCCCCGGGGTACGAGACCCAGTACTTC. It encodes CASSPPGYETQYF.

CDR3: CASSRGDRVVYEQYF. The CDR3, as DNA: TGTGCCAGCAGCCGTGGGGACAGGGTCGTTTACGAGCAGTACTTC. The gene calls are TRBV28 and TRBJ2-7; 9 nucleotides line up with TRBD1. With 6 bases clipped from V and 4 bases from J, the junction kept 10 bases outside the gene matches. CDR3 length: 15 residues. Germline-derived CDR1 and CDR2 are MDHEN and SYDVKM.

The chain recombines TRBV5-1 with TRBJ2-7; the match to TRBD1 covers 12 bases. Trimming removed 8 bases from V and 5 bases from J; junction bases left unmatched: 8. The germline V gene has CDR1 SGHRS and CDR2 YFSETQ. The CDR3 spans 14 residues. The CDR3 bases are TGCGCCAGTTGGACCGGGACAGGGGGCAACGAGCAGTACTTC. Its translation: CASWTGTGGNEQYF. The whole variable domain, filled in from reference TRBV5-1 and TRBJ2-7, reads KAGVTQTPRYLIKTRGQQVTLSCSPISGHRSVSWYQQTPGQGLQFLFEYFSETQRNKGNFPGRFSGRQFSNSRSEMNVSTLELGDSALYLCASWTGTGGNEQYFGPGTRLTVT.

The gene calls are TRBV7-3 and TRBJ2-1, with 7 bases matching TRBD1. This CDR3 has 15 amino acids. The J segment lost 2 bases and the V segment lost 1 base, leaving 2 bases of the junction unmatched. Germline loops: CDR1 SGHTA, CDR2 FQGTGA. CDR3 bases: TGTGCCAGCAGCTTAAAGGGGGCAGCCTACAATGAGCAGTTCTTC. Protein product: CASSLKGAAYNEQFF.

The chain joins TRBV7-2 to TRBJ2-2; D not resolved. V lost 5 bases and J 3 bases, leaving 13 bases between the germline ends. The CDR3 is 15 residues long. Germline V CDR1 and CDR2: SGHTA, FQGNSA. DNA of the CDR3: TGTGCCAGCAGCCCCAGTAGCCTTTACACCGGGGAGCTGTTTTTT. Translating it yields CASSPSSLYTGELFF.

The gene calls are TRBV19 and TRBJ1-1; D may be TRBD1 (5 bases). This CDR3 region has 14 residues. V was cut by 4 bases and J by 1 base, with 10 bases left in between. The germline V gene has CDR1 LNHDA and CDR2 SQIVND (reference sequence). The CDR3, as DNA: TGTGCCAGTAGTACTCCGGGGGAGAACACTGAAGCTTTCTTT. Protein sequence: CASSTPGENTEAFF. The full variable domain, in which reference TRBV19 and TRBJ1-1 provide the parts outside the CDR3, is DGGITQSPKYLFRKEGQNVTLSCEQNLNHDAMYWYRQDPGQGLRLIYYSQIVNDFQKGDIAEGYSVSREKKESFPLTVTSAQKNPTAFYLCASSTPGENTEAFFGQGTRLTVV.

This clone has more than one count but fewer than ten. The V gene is TRBV13, the J gene TRBJ2-1; 10 nucleotides agree with TRBD1. The CDR3 loop spans 15 amino acids. V was pared by 2 bases and J by 4 bases, with 2 bases of the junction left unmatched. Germline loops: CDR1 PRHDT, CDR2 FYEKMQ (reference sequence). In nucleotides, the CDR3 is TGTGCCAGCAGCTTAAGGGACAGGGGATACAATGAGCAGTTCTTC. Residues: CASSLRDRGYNEQFF. The full variable domain, rest sourced from reference TRBV13 and TRBJ2-1, is AAGVIQSPRHLIKEKRETATLKCYPIPRHDTVYWYQQGPGQDPQFLISFYEKMQSDKGSIPDRFSAQQFSDYHSELNMSSLELGDSALYFCASSLRDRGYNEQFFGPGTRLTVL.